This T cell receptor beta chain was profiled in a study of shared clonotypes between healthy human individuals. Study findings and constraints: Around 5% was the fraction of naive CD4 clonotypes found shared across several donors. The donor pool, a small one, limited the genetic and exposure-history diversity represented.

The CDR3 consists of 16 residues. The germline V gene encodes CDR1 SGHAT and CDR2 FQNNGV. Trimming took off 0 bases at V and 4 bases at J, with 13 bases between the two ends. Naive-designated CD8 cells lacked CD45RO, were positively enriched for CCR7, and omitted terminally differentiated effector memory CD45RA+ cells. Each sample came from a Caucasian adult donor living in Nashville, Tennessee. Per the original methods: ImmunoSEQ only sent back junction sequences with no quality scores, so filtering was done differently. TCRdb's copy holds only in-frame clones and misses some; the assay was immunoSEQ multiplex PCR. That table supplies the V and J calls and clone size; D and trimming were determined from the DNA. This sample has around 1.9 million clones; around 93% occur once, and the top ten carry roughly 1.7%. Note on this clone: What it recognizes is unknown.

The V call is TRBV11-2, the J call TRBJ2-4; no firm D call. Material: naive CD8+ T cells from PBMCs. This TCR came from a man between 18 and 35 years old in good health. Some clones in this sample may be carry-over from other donors' samples. The CDR3 DNA follows: TGTGCCAGCAGCTTAGATCATTGGGCAGCTAAAAACATTCAGTACTTC. It encodes CASSLDHWAAKNIQYF.